The sequence of this T cell receptor beta chain was determined in a study of cytomegalovirus exposure and HLA in healthy donors. V gave up 0 bases and J gave up 4 bases, with 7 bases separating them. In germline, CDR1 is SGHRS, CDR2 YFSETQ. This CDR3 is built from 13 residues. Primers: 60 Vbeta forward and 13 Jbeta reverse. The assay was immunoSEQ multiplex PCR, and TCRdb's table has in-frame clones only and misses some. This sample has about 120,000 clones, with approximately 72% found just once. The receptor was isolated from a man in his sixties in good health and CMV-seropositive. This chain connects TRBV5-1 to TRBJ1-1; D gene uncertain. Sequenced input: PBMCs. The CDR3 reads CASSLVRGTEAFF. In DNA, the CDR3 is TGCGCCAGCAGCTTGGTTCGGGGCACTGAAGCTTTCTTT.